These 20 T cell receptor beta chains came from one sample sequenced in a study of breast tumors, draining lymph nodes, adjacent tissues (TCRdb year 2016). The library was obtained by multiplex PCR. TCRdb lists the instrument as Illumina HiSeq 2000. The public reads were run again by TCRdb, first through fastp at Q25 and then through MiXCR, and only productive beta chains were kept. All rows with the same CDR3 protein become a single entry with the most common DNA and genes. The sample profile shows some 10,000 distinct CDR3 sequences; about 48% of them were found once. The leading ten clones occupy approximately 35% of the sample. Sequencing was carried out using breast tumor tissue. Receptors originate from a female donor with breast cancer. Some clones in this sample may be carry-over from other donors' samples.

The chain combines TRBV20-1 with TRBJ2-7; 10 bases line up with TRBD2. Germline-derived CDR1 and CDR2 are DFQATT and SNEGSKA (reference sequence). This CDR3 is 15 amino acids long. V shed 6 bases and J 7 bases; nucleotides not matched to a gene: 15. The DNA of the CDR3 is TGCAGTGCCAACGAGGGGGCACTAGCGGGGATAGAGCAGTACTTC. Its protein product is CSANEGALAGIEQYF.

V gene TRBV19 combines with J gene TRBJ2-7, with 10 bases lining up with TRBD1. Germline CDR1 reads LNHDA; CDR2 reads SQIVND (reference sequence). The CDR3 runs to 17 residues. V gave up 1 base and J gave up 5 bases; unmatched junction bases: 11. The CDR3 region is CASSIVFRDRGGNEQYV. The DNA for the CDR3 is TGTGCCAGTAGTATAGTTTTCCGGGACAGGGGAGGCAACGAGCAGTACGTC.

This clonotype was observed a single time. CDR3 coding DNA: TGTGCCAGCAGTTGGGGGGTGGATCGCGCCGGGGAGCTGTTTTTT. Its protein product is CASSWGVDRAGELFF. This sequence joins TRBV27 and TRBJ2-2; tentative D call: TRBD2 (6 bases). There are 15 residues in the CDR3. V was cut by 4 bases and J by 6 bases, with 15 bases left in between. Germline CDR1 is MNHEY and CDR2 is SMNVEV (reference sequence).

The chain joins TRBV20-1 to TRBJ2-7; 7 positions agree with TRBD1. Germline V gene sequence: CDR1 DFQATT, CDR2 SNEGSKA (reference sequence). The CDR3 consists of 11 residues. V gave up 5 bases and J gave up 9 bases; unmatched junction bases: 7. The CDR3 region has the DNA TGCAGTGCTGACGACAGGGTTGGGCAGTACTTC. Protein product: CSADDRVGQYF.

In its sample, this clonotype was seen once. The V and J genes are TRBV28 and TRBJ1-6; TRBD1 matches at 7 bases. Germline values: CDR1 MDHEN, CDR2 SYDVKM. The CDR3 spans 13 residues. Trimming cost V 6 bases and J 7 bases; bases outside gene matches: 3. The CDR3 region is CASSQTGNSPLHF. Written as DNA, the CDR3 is TGTGCCAGCAGCCAGACAGGGAATTCACCCCTCCACTTT.

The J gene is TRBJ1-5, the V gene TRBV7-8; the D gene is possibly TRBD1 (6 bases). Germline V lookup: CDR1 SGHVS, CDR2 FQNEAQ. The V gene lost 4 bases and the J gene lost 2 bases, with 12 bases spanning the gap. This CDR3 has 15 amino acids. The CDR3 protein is CASSSSAGGNQPQHF. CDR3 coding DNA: TGTGCCAGCAGCTCTTCAGCAGGGGGCAATCAGCCCCAGCATTTT.

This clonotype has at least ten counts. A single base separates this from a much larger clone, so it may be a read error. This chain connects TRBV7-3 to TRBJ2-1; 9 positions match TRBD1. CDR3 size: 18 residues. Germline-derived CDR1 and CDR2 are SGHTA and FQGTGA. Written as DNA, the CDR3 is TGTGCCAGCAGCCCCGAGGTAGGGGACAGGGACTCCTACAATGAGCGGTTCTTC. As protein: CASSPEVGDRDSYNERFF. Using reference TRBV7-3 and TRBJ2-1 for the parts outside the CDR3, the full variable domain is GAGVSQTPSNKVTEKGKYVELRCDPISGHTALYWYRQSLGQGPEFLIYFQGTGAADDSGLPNDRFFAVRPEGSVSTLKIQRTERGDSAVYLCASSPEVGDRDSYNERFFGPGTRLTVL.

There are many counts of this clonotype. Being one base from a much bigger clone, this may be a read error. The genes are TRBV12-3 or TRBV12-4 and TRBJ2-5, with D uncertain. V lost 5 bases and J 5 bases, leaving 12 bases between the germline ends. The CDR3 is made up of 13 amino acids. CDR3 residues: CASSHPSGETQYF. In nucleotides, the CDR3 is TGTGCCAGCAGTCACCCCTCCGGGGAGACCCAGTACTTC.

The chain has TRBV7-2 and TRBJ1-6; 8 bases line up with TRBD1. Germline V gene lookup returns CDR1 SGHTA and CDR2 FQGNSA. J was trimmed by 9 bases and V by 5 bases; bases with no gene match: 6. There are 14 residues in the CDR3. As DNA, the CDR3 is TGTGCCAGCAGCCTGGACGGGACAGGTTCACCCCTCCACTTT. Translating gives CASSLDGTGSPLHF.

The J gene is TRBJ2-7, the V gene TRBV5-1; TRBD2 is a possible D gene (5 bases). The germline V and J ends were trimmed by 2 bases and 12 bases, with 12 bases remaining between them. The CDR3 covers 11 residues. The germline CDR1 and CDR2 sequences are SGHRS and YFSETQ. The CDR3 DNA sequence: TGCGCCAGCAGCTTCGGGGAAACTCGGTACTTC. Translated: CASSFGETRYF.

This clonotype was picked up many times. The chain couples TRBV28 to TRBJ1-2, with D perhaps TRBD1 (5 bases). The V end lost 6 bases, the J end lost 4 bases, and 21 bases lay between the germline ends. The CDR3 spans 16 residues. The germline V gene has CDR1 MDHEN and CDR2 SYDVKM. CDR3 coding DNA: TGTGCCAGCAGCTCCTGGGGGAAACCCTGGAGCTATGGCTACACCTTC. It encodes CASSSWGKPWSYGYTF.

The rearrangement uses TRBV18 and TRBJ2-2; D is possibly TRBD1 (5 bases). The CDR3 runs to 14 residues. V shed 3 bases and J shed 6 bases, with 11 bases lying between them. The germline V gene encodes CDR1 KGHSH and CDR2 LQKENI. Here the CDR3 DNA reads TGTGCCAGCTCACCTCAGGGCCCCGCCGGGGAGCTGTTTTTT. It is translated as CASSPQGPAGELFF.

CDR3 sequence reads: CSARLLAGVDEQFF. The CDR3 DNA reads TGCAGTGCTAGACTCCTAGCGGGAGTGGATGAGCAGTTCTTC. V usage is TRBV20-1 and J usage is TRBJ2-1; TRBD2 matches at 10 bases. The junction had 6 bases not matched to a gene; V was cut back by 2 bases and J by 8 bases. CDR1 and CDR2 (germline): DFQATT, SNEGSKA (reference sequence). This CDR3 is built from 14 residues.

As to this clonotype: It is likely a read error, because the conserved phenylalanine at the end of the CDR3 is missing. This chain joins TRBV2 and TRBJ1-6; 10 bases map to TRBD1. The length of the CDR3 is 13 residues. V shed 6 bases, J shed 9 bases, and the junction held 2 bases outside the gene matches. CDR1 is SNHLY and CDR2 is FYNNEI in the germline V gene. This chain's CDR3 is CASRGTGVSPLHL. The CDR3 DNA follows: TGTGCCAGCAGAGGGACAGGGGTTTCACCCCTCCACCTT.

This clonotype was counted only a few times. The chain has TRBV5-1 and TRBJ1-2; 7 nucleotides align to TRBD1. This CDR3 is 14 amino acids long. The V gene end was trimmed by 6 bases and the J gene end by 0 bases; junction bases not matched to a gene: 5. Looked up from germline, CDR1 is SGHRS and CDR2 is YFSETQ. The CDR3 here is CASKTGQTNYGYTF. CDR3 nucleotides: TGCGCCAGCAAAACGGGACAGACTAACTATGGCTACACCTTC. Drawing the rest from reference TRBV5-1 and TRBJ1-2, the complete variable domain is KAGVTQTPRYLIKTRGQQVTLSCSPISGHRSVSWYQQTPGQGLQFLFEYFSETQRNKGNFPGRFSGRQFSNSRSEMNVSTLELGDSALYLCASKTGQTNYGYTFGSGTRLTVV.

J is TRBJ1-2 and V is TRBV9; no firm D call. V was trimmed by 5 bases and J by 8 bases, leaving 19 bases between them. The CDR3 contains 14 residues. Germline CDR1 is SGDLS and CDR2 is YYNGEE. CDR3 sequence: CASSPGHNLLGYTF. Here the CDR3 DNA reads TGTGCCAGCAGTCCGGGCCATAACCTTTTGGGCTACACCTTC.

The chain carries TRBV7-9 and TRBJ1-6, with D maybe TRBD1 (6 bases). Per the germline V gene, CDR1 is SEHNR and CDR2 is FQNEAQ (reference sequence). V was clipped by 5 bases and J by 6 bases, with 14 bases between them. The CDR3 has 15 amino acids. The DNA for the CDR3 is TGTGCCAGCAGCCCACGGGAGGGGGGTAATTCACCCCTCCACTTT. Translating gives CASSPREGGNSPLHF.

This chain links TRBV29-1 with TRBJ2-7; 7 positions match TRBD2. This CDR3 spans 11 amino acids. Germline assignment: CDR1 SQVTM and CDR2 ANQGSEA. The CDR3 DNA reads TGCACTTGGGGGGGATCCTACGAGCAGTACGTC. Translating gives CTWGGSYEQYV.

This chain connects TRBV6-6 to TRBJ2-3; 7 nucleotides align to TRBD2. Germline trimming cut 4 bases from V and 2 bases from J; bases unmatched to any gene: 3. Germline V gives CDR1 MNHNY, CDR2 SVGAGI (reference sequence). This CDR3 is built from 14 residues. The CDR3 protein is CASSSSGITDTQYF. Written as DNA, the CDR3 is TGTGCCAGCAGTTCCAGCGGGATCACAGATACGCAGTATTTT.

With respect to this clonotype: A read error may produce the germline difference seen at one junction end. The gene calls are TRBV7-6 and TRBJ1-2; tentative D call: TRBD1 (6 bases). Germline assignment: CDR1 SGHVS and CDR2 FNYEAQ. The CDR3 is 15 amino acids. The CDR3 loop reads CASSRVPGTTARYPF. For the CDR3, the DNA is TGTGCCAGCAGCCGAGTTCCCGGGACAACTGCTCGCTACCCCTTC.